Described below is a single T cell receptor (beta chain) sequence and its context. What antigen it recognizes has not been identified. The record has no base qualities; no much larger clone is one base away. This entry comes from a study of blood T cell repertoires in COVID-19 (TCRdb year 2020). Concerning the study at large: Collaborator samples came from the United States, Italy and Spain and covered acute and convalescent phases of COVID-19. The material from the prospective study consisted of cDNA or gDNA derived from T cells, B-cell-depleted T cells, or PBMCs. Subjects who had been exposed to COVID-19, were actively infected with it, or had recovered from it provided the deeply sampled blood TCRbeta repertoires that made up the dataset. The repertoires were released in a freely available public database meant as a resource for research on the immune response to SARS-CoV-2. The samples were drawn from the first 160 participants of the ongoing ImmuneRACE study and from 950 to 1,500 subjects provided by 6 global collaborators. The sample metadata nearly always contained a de-identified subject ID, COVID-19 status, age in years and sex. Where HLA class I and class II types were available, the types were taken from metadata supplied by the sample provider, not from assay-based typing.

V is pruned by 5 bases and J by 5 bases, leaving 7 bases of the junction without a gene match. Its CDR3 holds 14 amino acids, cysteine through phenylalanine. Only the CDR3 portion is preserved as DNA: 42 bases, with reading frame beginning at the first base. The germline V gene yields SGHVS for CDR1 and FQNEAQ for CDR2. Collaborating institutions collected whole blood in K2EDTA tubes following their own protocols. For TCRbeta analysis, collaborators shipped samples as frozen whole blood, isolated PBMCs, or DNA extracted from either of those sample types. TCRbeta CDR3 regions were amplified from genomic DNA by means of the immunoSEQ Assay, a bias-controlled multiplex PCR. Turning to the authors' computational methods: The number of nucleated cells in each sample was estimated from the amplification of reference gene primers within the assay. To quantify the absolute abundance of each unique TCRbeta CDR3 rearrangement, sequence reads were collapsed and filtered. For each sample, productive Simpson clonality was calculated as the square root of Simpson's diversity index over productive rearrangements. TCRdb's version of the immuneACCESS table is confined to in-frame rearrangements and falls short of the full clone set. An unresolved V gene accounts for under half of the shortfall where checked; the remainder is of unknown origin. V and J calls and clone size follow that table, whereas D and trimming were derived from the DNA. This sample comprises 20,000 to 25,000 clones, about 80% of them detected only once. The top ten clonotypes cover around 50% of the sample.

The paper's findings and limits, for the study overall: How much clinical and demographic metadata was included differed by source and by participant, and the metadata was provided uncurated.

Sequencing was carried out using peripheral blood. Rearrangement joined TRBV7-8 to TRBJ1-1, with TRBD1 identical over 8 junction bases. This sequence was found in an older man with acute or convalescent COVID-19. The CDR3 region reads CASSPWTGRTEAFF. The DNA reads TGTGCCAGCAGCCCTTGGACAGGGAGGACTGAAGCTTTCTTT.